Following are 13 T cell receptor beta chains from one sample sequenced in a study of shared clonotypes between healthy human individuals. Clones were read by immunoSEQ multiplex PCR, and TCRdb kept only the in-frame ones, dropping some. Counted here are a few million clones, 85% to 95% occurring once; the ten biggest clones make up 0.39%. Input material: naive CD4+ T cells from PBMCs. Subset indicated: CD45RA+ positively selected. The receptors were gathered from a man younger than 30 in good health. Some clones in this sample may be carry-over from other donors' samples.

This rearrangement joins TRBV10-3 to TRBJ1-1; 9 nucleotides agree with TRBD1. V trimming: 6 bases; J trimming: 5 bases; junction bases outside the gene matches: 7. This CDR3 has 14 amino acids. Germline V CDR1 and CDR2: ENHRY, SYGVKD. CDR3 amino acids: CAIRGQGEKTEAFF. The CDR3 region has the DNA TGTGCCATCAGGGGACAGGGCGAGAAGACTGAAGCTTTCTTT.

The DNA of the CDR3 is TGCGCCAGCAGCTTGGTACAGGGCATTGGTACAGATACGCAGTATTTT. This translates into CASSLVQGIGTDTQYF. The genes are TRBV5-1 and TRBJ2-3; D possibly corresponds to TRBD1 (6 bases). Germline assignment: CDR1 SGHRS and CDR2 YFSETQ. CDR3 length equals 16 residues. Trimming took off 0 bases at V and 3 bases at J, with 14 bases between the two ends.

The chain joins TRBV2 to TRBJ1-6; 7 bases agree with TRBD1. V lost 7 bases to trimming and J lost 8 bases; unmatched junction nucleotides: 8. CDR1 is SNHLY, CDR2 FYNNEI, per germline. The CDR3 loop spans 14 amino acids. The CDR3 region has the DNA TGTGCCAGCACCTTGGACAGGTCGGATTCACCCCTCCACTTT. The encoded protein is CASTLDRSDSPLHF.

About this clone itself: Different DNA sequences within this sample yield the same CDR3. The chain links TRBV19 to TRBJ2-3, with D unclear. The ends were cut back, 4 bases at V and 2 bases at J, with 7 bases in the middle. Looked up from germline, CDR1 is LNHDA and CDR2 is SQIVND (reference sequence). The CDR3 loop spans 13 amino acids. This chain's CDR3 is CASSTDSTDTQYF. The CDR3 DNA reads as TGTGCCAGTAGTACCGACTCCACAGATACGCAGTATTTT. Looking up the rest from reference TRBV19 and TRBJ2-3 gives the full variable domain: DGGITQSPKYLFRKEGQNVTLSCEQNLNHDAMYWYRQDPGQGLRLIYYSQIVNDFQKGDIAEGYSVSREKKESFPLTVTSAQKNPTAFYLCASSTDSTDTQYFGPGTRLTVL.

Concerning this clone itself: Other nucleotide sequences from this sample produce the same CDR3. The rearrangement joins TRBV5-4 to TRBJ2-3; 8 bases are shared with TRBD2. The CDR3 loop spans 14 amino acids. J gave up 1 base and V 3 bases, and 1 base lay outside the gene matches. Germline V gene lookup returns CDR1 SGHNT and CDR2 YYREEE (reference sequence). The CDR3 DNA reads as TGTGCCAGCAGCTCGCGGGGGGGCACAGATACGCAGTATTTT. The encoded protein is CASSSRGGTDTQYF.

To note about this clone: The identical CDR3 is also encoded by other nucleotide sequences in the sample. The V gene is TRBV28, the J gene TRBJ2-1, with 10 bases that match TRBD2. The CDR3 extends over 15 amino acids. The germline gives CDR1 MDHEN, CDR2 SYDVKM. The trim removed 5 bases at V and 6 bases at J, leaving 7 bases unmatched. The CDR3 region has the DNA TGTGCCAGCAGTCTTCTAGCGGGAGAGACCAATGAGCAGTTCTTC. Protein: CASSLLAGETNEQFF.

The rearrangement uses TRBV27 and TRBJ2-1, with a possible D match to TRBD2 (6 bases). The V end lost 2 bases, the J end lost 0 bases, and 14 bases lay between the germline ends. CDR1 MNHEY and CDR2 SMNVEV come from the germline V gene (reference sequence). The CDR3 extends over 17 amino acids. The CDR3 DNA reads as TGTGCCAGCAGTTTAATCTTCGCGGGACGCTCCTACAATGAGCAGTTCTTC. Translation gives CASSLIFAGRSYNEQFF.

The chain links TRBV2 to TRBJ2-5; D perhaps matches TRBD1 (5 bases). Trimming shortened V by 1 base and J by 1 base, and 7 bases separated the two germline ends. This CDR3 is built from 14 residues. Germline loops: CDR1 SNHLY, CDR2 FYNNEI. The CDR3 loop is CASSEDRFQETQYF. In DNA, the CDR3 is TGTGCCAGCAGTGAAGACAGGTTCCAAGAGACCCAGTACTTC.

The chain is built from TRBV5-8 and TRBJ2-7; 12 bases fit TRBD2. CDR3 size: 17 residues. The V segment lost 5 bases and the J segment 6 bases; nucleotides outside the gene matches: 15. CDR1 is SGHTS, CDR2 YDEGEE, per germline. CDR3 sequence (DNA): TGTGCCAGCAGTTCCGAGACTAGCGGGAGAACTTATTCCGAGCAGTACTTC. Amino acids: CASSSETSGRTYSEQYF. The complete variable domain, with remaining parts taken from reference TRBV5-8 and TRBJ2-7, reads EAGVTQSPTHLIKTRGQQATLRCSPISGHTSVYWYQQALGLGLQFLLWYDEGEERNRGNFPPRFSGRQFPNYSSELNVNALELEDSALYLCASSSETSGRTYSEQYFGPGTRLTVT.

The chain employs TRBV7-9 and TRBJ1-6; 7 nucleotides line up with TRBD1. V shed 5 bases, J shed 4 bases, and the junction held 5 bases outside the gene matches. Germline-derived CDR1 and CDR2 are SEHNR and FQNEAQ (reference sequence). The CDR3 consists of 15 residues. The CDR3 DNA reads TGTGCCAGCAGCCCGACAGGGCCTTATAATTCACCCCTCCACTTT. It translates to CASSPTGPYNSPLHF.

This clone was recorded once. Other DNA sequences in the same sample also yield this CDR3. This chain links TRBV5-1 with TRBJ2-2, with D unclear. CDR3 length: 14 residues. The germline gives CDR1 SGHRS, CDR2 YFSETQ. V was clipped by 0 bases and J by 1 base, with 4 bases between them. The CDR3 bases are TGCGCCAGCAGCTTGGTGTTGAACACCGGGGAGCTGTTTTTT. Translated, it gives CASSLVLNTGELFF.

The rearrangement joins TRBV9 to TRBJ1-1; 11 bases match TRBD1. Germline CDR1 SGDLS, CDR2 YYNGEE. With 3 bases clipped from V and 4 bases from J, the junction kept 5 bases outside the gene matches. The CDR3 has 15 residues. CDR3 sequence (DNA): TGTGCCAGCAGCGCAGGGACAGGGGGTACCACTGAAGCTTTCTTT. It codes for CASSAGTGGTTEAFF.

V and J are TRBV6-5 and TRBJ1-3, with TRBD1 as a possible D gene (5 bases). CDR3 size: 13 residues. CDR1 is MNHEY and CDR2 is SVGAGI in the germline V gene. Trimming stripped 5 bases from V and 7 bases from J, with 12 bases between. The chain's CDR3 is CASSQGDWNTIYF. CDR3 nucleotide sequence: TGTGCCAGCAGTCAGGGTGATTGGAACACCATATATTTT.